This entry lists 21 T cell receptor beta chains sequenced from one sample in a study of blood T cell repertoires in COVID-19. Produced via immunoSEQ multiplex PCR; TCRdb's table is partial and in-frame only. The data show approximately 120,000 clones, about 84% seen once. The sequencing input was peripheral blood. These receptors came from a human donor in a cohort sampled during active COVID-19.

The genes are TRBV14 and TRBJ1-2; tentative D call: TRBD1 (5 bases). V gave up 0 bases and J gave up 7 bases, with 9 bases separating them. Germline V gene sequence: CDR1 SGHDN, CDR2 FVKESK. The CDR3 is made up of 13 amino acids. The CDR3 reads CASSQDRVRGYTF. CDR3 bases: TGTGCCAGCAGCCAAGACAGGGTGCGTGGCTACACCTTC.

The V and J genes are TRBV11-2 and TRBJ1-5; no definite D call. This CDR3 is built from 13 residues. Germline V CDR1 and CDR2: SGHAT, FQNNGV. With 5 bases removed from V and 6 bases from J, the gap between germline ends came to 11 bases. DNA of the CDR3: TGTGCCAGCAGCGCCCCGGGTCTTCAGCCCCAGCATTTT. Protein product: CASSAPGLQPQHF.

The J gene is TRBJ1-5, the V gene TRBV9, with D unclear. Between the trimmed V and J ends, which lost 2 bases and 5 bases, there was a span of 8 bases. The CDR3 totals 13 residues. Germline CDR1 and CDR2: SGDLS and YYNGEE. The CDR3 loop is CASSVDTDQPQHF. The CDR3 coding sequence is TGTGCCAGCAGCGTCGACACGGATCAGCCCCAGCATTTT.

This chain connects TRBV9 to TRBJ2-7; D is perhaps TRBD1 (5 bases). The CDR3 has 14 residues. Germline-derived CDR1 and CDR2 are SGDLS and YYNGEE. V gave up 0 bases and J gave up 2 bases, with 9 bases separating them. The CDR3 sequence: CASSVEAGTYEQYF. The CDR3 bases are TGTGCCAGCAGCGTAGAAGCAGGGACCTACGAGCAGTACTTC. Combining the CDR3 with reference TRBV9 and TRBJ2-7 gives the whole variable domain DSGVTQTPKHLITATGQRVTLRCSPRSGDLSVYWYQQSLDQGLQFLIQYYNGEERAKGNILERFSAQQFPDLHSELNLSSLELGDSALYFCASSVEAGTYEQYFGPGTRLTVT.

The rearrangement uses TRBV28 and TRBJ1-1, with a weak D call TRBD1 (6 bases). Germline assignment: CDR1 MDHEN and CDR2 SYDVKM. The CDR3 is 15 residues long. V lost 5 bases and J 6 bases, leaving 19 bases between the germline ends. As DNA, the CDR3 is TGTGCCAGCAGTCCTAGACGTACTGGGGGCGCTGAAGCTTTCTTT. This sequence encodes CASSPRRTGGAEAFF. The whole variable domain, filled in from reference TRBV28 and TRBJ1-1, reads DVKVTQSSRYLVKRTGEKVFLECVQDMDHENMFWYRQDPGLGLRLIYFSYDVKMKEKGDIPEGYSVSREKKERFSLILESASTNQTSMYLCASSPRRTGGAEAFFGQGTRLTVV.

This CDR3 is CASNTQWGRNQPQHF. DNA of the CDR3: TGTGCCAGTAACACACAGTGGGGGCGGAATCAGCCCCAGCATTTT. The chain carries TRBV19 and TRBJ1-5, with D perhaps TRBD1 (6 bases). Between the trimmed V and J ends, which lost 7 bases and 4 bases, there was a span of 17 bases. The CDR3 contains 15 residues. Germline V gives CDR1 LNHDA, CDR2 SQIVND (reference sequence). The full variable domain, in which reference TRBV19 and TRBJ1-5 provide the parts outside the CDR3, is DGGITQSPKYLFRKEGQNVTLSCEQNLNHDAMYWYRQDPGQGLRLIYYSQIVNDFQKGDIAEGYSVSREKKESFPLTVTSAQKNPTAFYLCASNTQWGRNQPQHFGDGTRLSIL.

J is TRBJ1-2 and V is TRBV30; TRBD1 might be the D (5 bases). Per the germline V gene, CDR1 is GTSNPN and CDR2 is SVGIG (reference sequence). Trimming cost V 3 bases and J 7 bases, with 9 bases left between them. The CDR3 totals 11 residues. The CDR3 region has the DNA TGTGCCTGGAGCTGGCAGGGTGGCTACACCTTC. Amino acids: CAWSWQGGYTF.

The chain combines TRBV18 with TRBJ2-1; 8 nucleotides agree with TRBD2. CDR1 and CDR2 (germline): KGHSH, LQKENI. The ends lost 2 bases at V and 5 bases at J; junction bases unmatched: 8. This CDR3 contains 16 residues. In nucleotides, the CDR3 is TGTGCCAGCTCACCATCATTACTAGCGGCAGACAATGAGCAGTTCTTC. The encoded protein is CASSPSLLAADNEQFF.

The V call is TRBV2, the J call TRBJ2-1, with 9 positions matching TRBD2. The trim removed 1 base at V and 7 bases at J, leaving 17 bases unmatched. CDR1 is SNHLY and CDR2 is FYNNEI in the germline V gene. The CDR3 consists of 19 residues. This chain's CDR3 is CASSEVLFWASGRRNEQFF. CDR3 DNA sequence: TGTGCCAGCAGTGAAGTCCTTTTCTGGGCAAGCGGGAGGAGGAATGAGCAGTTCTTC.

V and J are TRBV19 and TRBJ2-5, with 16 bases that match TRBD2. There are 19 residues in the CDR3. Germline lookup yields CDR1 LNHDA and CDR2 SQIVND (reference sequence). The V gene end was trimmed by 5 bases and the J gene end by 0 bases; junction bases not matched to a gene: 9. CDR3 nucleotide sequence: TGTGCCAGTAGTCCGTCGGGACTAGCGGGAGGGCCCGACCAAGAGACCCAGTACTTC. As protein: CASSPSGLAGGPDQETQYF.

This chain uses TRBV19 with TRBJ2-1, with TRBD1 identical over 8 bases. Unmatched junction bases numbered 18, after V lost 3 bases and J lost 2 bases. The germline V gene encodes CDR1 LNHDA and CDR2 SQIVND (reference sequence). The CDR3 sequence is 20 residues long. This CDR3 is CASSMEDRASGLLAYNEQFF. The CDR3 bases are TGTGCCAGTAGTATGGAGGACAGGGCCTCGGGTTTACTCGCCTACAATGAGCAGTTCTTC.

The chain recombines TRBV5-1 with TRBJ2-7; 8 bases map to TRBD1. The CDR3 contains 15 residues. J lost 2 bases, V lost 4 bases, and 8 bases had no gene match. From germline, CDR1 is SGHRS and CDR2 YFSETQ. DNA of the CDR3: TGCGCCAGCAGCACGGGACAGGTCCCTCCCTACGAGCAGTACTTC. Translating gives CASSTGQVPPYEQYF.

This CDR3 reads CASSQPRTGARNTIYF. For the CDR3, the DNA is TGCGCCAGCAGCCAGCCCCGGACAGGGGCCAGGAACACCATATATTTT. The genes are TRBV4-1 and TRBJ1-3; 9 bases are a match to TRBD1. The germline V gene encodes CDR1 MGHRA and CDR2 YSYEKL. After removal of 3 bases from V and 7 bases from J, the junction contained 10 bases not matched to a gene. This CDR3 region has 16 residues.

A single count supports this clone. The rearrangement links TRBV6-2 or TRBV6-3 to TRBJ2-3; TRBD2 matches at 10 bases. The CDR3 is 17 amino acids. The germline V gene encodes CDR1 MNHEY and CDR2 SVGEGT. The trim removed 2 bases at V and 9 bases at J, leaving 14 bases unmatched. CDR3 coding DNA: TGTGCCAGCAGTTACGAAAGCGGGAGGGGTGGCCAAGGGACGCAGTATTTT. This translates into CASSYESGRGGQGTQYF.

This sequence joins TRBV11-2 and TRBJ2-5; 12 nucleotides line up with TRBD1. V dropped 5 bases and J dropped 4; count of bases not matched to a gene: 5. The CDR3 runs 15 residues. CDR1 SGHAT and CDR2 FQNNGV come from the germline V gene. The CDR3 region is CASSIGTGGRETQYF. DNA of the CDR3: TGTGCCAGCAGCATAGGGACAGGGGGCCGAGAGACCCAGTACTTC.

The rearrangement uses TRBV7-9 and TRBJ1-1; 8 positions agree with TRBD1. Germline V gene sequence: CDR1 SEHNR, CDR2 FQNEAQ (reference sequence). V was pared by 1 base and J by 1 base, with 8 bases of the junction left unmatched. The CDR3 covers 17 residues. CDR3 in amino acids: CASSLGGRGTGNTEAFF. The CDR3 DNA reads as TGTGCCAGCAGCTTAGGGGGCCGGGGGACAGGGAACACTGAAGCTTTCTTT. Looking up the rest from reference TRBV7-9 and TRBJ1-1 gives the full variable domain: DTGVSQNPRHKITKRGQNVTFRCDPISEHNRLYWYRQTLGQGPEFLTYFQNEAQLEKSRLLSDRFSAERPKGSFSTLEIQRTEQGDSAMYLCASSLGGRGTGNTEAFFGQGTRLTVV.

The chain combines TRBV3-1 (or the pseudogene TRBV3-2) with TRBJ2-2; tentative D call: TRBD2 (5 bases). The CDR3 runs 15 residues. V was shortened by 1 base and J by 3 bases, with 9 bases between the two germline ends. Germline V gene sequence: CDR1 LGHDT, CDR2 YNNKEL (reference sequence). The CDR3 DNA reads TGTGCCAGCAGCCAAGGGCAGGACTACACCGGGGAGCTGTTTTTT. Its translation: CASSQGQDYTGELFF.

This rearrangement joins TRBV12-3 or TRBV12-4 to TRBJ2-5; no clear D. V lost 3 bases and J 5 bases, leaving 10 bases between the germline ends. This CDR3 region has 13 residues. CDR3 bases: TGTGCCAGCAGTTTTCTTGGAGTGGAGACCCAGTACTTC. Encoded protein: CASSFLGVETQYF.

This clone turned up a few times. This CDR3 reads CASSVSGTSSYNEQFF. CDR3 bases: TGTGCCAGCAGCGTTAGCGGGACCAGCTCCTACAATGAGCAGTTCTTC. The rearrangement uses TRBV9 and TRBJ2-1; 8 nucleotides match TRBD2. V was clipped by 2 bases and J by 0 bases; unmatched bases: 4. CDR3 length equals 16 residues. Germline loops: CDR1 SGDLS, CDR2 YYNGEE.

The chain joins TRBV3-1 (or the pseudogene TRBV3-2) to TRBJ2-3; D perhaps matches TRBD2 (5 bases). CDR1 LGHDT and CDR2 YNNKEL come from the germline V gene (reference sequence). Trimming removed 2 bases from V and 4 bases from J, with 13 bases in between. This CDR3 region has 15 residues. Written as DNA, the CDR3 is TGTGCCAGCAGCCAAAACTTCGGGGTTGCAGATACGCAGTATTTT. Its protein is CASSQNFGVADTQYF.

The chain couples TRBV20-1 to TRBJ2-3; D is possibly TRBD2 (6 bases). The CDR3 runs to 14 residues. With 3 bases removed from V and 1 base from J, the gap between germline ends came to 11 bases. CDR1 and CDR2 (germline): DFQATT, SNEGSKA (reference sequence). The CDR3 loop reads CSASRGIGTDTQYF. CDR3 coding DNA: TGCAGTGCTAGTCGGGGGATTGGCACAGATACGCAGTATTTT.